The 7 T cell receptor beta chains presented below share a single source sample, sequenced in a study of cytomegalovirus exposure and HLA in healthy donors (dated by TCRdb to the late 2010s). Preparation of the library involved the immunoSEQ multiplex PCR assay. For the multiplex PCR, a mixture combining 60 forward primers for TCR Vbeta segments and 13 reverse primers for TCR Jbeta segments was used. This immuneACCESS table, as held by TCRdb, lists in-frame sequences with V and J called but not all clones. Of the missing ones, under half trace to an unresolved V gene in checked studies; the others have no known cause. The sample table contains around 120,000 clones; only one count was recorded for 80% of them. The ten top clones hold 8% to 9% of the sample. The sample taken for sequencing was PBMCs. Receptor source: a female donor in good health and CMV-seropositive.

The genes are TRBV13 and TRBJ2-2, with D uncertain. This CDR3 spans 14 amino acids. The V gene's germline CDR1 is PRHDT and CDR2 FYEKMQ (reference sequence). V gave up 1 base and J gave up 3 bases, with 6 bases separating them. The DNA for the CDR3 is TGTGCCAGCAGCTTAGTCCCTCACACCGGGGAGCTGTTTTTT. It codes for CASSLVPHTGELFF.

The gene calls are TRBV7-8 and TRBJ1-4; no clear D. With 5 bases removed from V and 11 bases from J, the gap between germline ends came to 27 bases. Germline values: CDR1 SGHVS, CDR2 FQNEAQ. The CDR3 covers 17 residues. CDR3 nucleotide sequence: TGTGCCAGCAGCAGCTTCGGGGTTGCGGGAACGCAATCTAAACTGTTTTTT. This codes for CASSSFGVAGTQSKLFF.

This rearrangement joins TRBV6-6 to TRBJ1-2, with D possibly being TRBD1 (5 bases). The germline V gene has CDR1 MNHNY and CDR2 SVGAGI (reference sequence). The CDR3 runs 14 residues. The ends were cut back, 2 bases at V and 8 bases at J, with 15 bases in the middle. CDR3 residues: CASSYRQSEGGYTF. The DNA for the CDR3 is TGTGCCAGCAGTTACCGACAGAGTGAAGGGGGCTACACCTTC.

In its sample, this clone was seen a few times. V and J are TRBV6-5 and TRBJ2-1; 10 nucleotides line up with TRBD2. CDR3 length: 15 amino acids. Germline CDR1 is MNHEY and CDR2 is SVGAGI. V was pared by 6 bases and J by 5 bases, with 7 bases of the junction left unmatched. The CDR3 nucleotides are TGTGCCAGCAGCCGCAGCGGGGGGGCCCACAATGAGCAGTTCTTC. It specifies CASSRSGGAHNEQFF.

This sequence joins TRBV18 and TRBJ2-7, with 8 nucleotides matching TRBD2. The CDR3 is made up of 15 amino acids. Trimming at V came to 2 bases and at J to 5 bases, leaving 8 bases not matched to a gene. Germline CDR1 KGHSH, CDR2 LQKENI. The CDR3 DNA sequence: TGTGCCAGCTCACCAACAGCGGGGGAAGGCGACGAGCAGTACTTC. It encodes CASSPTAGEGDEQYF.

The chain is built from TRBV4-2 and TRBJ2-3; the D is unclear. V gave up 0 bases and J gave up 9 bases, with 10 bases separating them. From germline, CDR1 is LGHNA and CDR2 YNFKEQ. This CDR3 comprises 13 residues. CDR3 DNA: TGTGCCAGCAGCCAAGATAGCCAAGAAACGCAGTATTTT. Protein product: CASSQDSQETQYF.

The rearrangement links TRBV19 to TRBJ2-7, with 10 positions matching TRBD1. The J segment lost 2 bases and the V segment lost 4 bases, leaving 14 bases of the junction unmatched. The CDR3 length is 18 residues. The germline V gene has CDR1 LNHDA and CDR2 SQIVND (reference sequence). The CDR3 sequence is CASSRGPDRGYEAYEQYF. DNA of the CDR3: TGTGCCAGTAGTAGGGGACCGGACAGGGGGTATGAGGCCTACGAGCAGTACTTC.